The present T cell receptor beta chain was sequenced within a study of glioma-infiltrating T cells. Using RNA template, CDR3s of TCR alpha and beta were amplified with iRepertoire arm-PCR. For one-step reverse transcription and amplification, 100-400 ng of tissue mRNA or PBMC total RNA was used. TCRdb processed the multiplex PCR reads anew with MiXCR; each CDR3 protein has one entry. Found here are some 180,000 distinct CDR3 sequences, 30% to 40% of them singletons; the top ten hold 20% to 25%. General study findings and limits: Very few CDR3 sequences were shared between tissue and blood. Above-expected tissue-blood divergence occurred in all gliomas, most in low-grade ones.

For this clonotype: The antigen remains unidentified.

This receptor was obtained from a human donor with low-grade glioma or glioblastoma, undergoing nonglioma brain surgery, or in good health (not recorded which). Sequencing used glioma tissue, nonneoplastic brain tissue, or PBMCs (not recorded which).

CDR3 region: CASSFSQPSGYTF. DNA of the CDR3: TGCGCCAGCAGCTTCTCGCAGCCATCAGGCTACACCTTC. The chain links TRBV5-1 to TRBJ1-2; D ambiguous. Germline V lookup: CDR1 SGHRS, CDR2 YFSETQ. This CDR3 region has 13 residues. V lost 2 bases and J 8 bases, leaving 13 bases between the germline ends.